The present TCR beta chain was sequenced within a study of tumor and adjacent non-tumor tissue in lung cancer. At the level of the study: Stage I to III disease affected approximately 11 men and 5 women aged about 31 to 76. Samples averaged around 4 million productive TCRbeta reads each. Study-wide results and limits: Tumor repertoires had a smaller top 100 clone share than normal lung. Tumor tissue had significantly higher TCR diversity than normal lung.

The CDR3 runs 15 residues. Germline V gene lookup returns CDR1 ENHRY and CDR2 SYGVKD. As for this clonotype: Its target is not known. One end of the junction does not line up with germline, which may come from a read error.

This sample's RNA came from whole unsorted tissue. The normal lung tissue was taken more than 3 cm from the tumor edge. A modified ARM-PCR protocol with three rounds of nested PCR amplified TCRbeta. TCRdb ran MiXCR on the multiplex PCR reads and lists one entry per CDR3 protein. Among approximately 79,000 distinct CDR3 sequences listed, 76% were seen once. This TCR was recovered from a man aged 65-85 years with non-small cell lung cancer. Material for sequencing was distant non-tumor lung tissue. The genes are TRBV10-3 and TRBJ2-2; D may match TRBD1 or TRBD2 (5 bases each). The CDR3 region is CAISESRVATGDLFF. The DNA for the CDR3 is TGTGCCATCAGTGAGTCTCGGGTTGCCACCGGGGACCTGTTTTTT.